The rows below give T cell receptor beta chains drawn from one sample of a study of OX40 agonist ivuxolimab in advanced cancers. The repertoire was sequenced with immunoSEQ multiplex PCR; TCRdb's copy has only in-frame clones and lacks some. The table lists tens of thousands of clones, about 90% of them singletons. The sample was CD4+ or CD8+ T cells sorted from blood, taken in a trial of the OX40 agonist ivuxolimab. These receptors were taken from an adult with an advanced solid tumor such as melanoma, head and neck, liver or kidney cancer. CDR3s include the opening cysteine and the closing phenylalanine or tryptophan. D genes are given only for firm matches. Clone size is shown for a subset of rows, as once, few, many or a class of expanded clone.

J gene: TRBJ2-2; D gene: NA; clone size: NA; V gene: TRBV28; CDR3 protein: CASSSGGGAGELFF; CDR3 DNA: TGTGCCAGCAGTTCCGGGGGCGGGGCCGGGGAGCTGTTTTTT
J gene: TRBJ2-5; D gene: NA; clone size: NA; V gene: TRBV7-3; CDR3 protein: CASSPAVRGTQYF; CDR3 DNA: TGTGCCAGCAGCCCAGCGGTCCGTGGGACCCAGTACTTC
J gene: TRBJ2-4; D gene: NA; clone size: NA; V gene: TRBV7-9; CDR3 protein: CASSKVGWAKNIQYF; CDR3 DNA: TGTGCCAGCAGCAAAGTGGGATGGGCCAAAAACATTCAGTACTTC
J gene: TRBJ2-1; D gene: NA; clone size: NA; V gene: TRBV5-8; CDR3 protein: CASSLGGDFGDEQFF; CDR3 DNA: TGTGCCAGCAGCCTTGGCGGGGACTTTGGGGATGAGCAGTTCTTC
J gene: TRBJ1-1; D gene: NA; clone size: NA; V gene: TRBV4-1; CDR3 protein: CASSQDVGADTEAFF; CDR3 DNA: TGCGCCAGCAGCCAAGATGTGGGGGCCGACACTGAAGCTTTCTTT
J gene: TRBJ2-3; D gene: TRBD2; clone size: NA; V gene: TRBV2; CDR3 protein: CASSLNSGSPGDTQYF; CDR3 DNA: TGTGCCAGCAGTTTAAACAGCGGGAGCCCCGGAGATACGCAGTATTTT
J gene: TRBJ2-1; D gene: NA; clone size: NA; V gene: TRBV5-5; CDR3 protein: CASSQGRLGSYNEQFF; CDR3 DNA: TGTGCCAGCAGTCAAGGTCGATTGGGCTCCTACAATGAGCAGTTCTTC
J gene: TRBJ2-1; D gene: NA; clone size: NA; V gene: TRBV5-1; CDR3 protein: CASRQTTGTHYNEQFF; CDR3 DNA: TGCGCCAGCAGACAAACAACCGGGACACACTACAATGAGCAGTTCTTC
J gene: TRBJ2-7; D gene: TRBD1; clone size: NA; V gene: TRBV11-2; CDR3 protein: CASSLGGTGFAEQYF; CDR3 DNA: TGTGCCAGCAGCTTAGGGGGGACAGGGTTTGCCGAGCAGTACTTC
J gene: TRBJ2-7; D gene: NA; clone size: NA; V gene: TRBV6-1; CDR3 protein: CASRLQGSEQYF; CDR3 DNA: TGTGCCAGCAGGTTACAGGGATCCGAGCAGTACTTC
J gene: TRBJ1-4; D gene: NA; clone size: NA; V gene: TRBV6-5; CDR3 protein: CASSYSGGATNEKLFF; CDR3 DNA: TGTGCCAGCAGTTACTCGGGCGGAGCAACTAATGAAAAACTGTTTTTT
J gene: TRBJ1-1; D gene: NA; clone size: NA; V gene: TRBV30; CDR3 protein: CAFLTAARATEAFF; CDR3 DNA: TGTGCCTTCTTAACGGCAGCCCGGGCCACTGAAGCTTTCTTT
J gene: TRBJ2-1; D gene: TRBD2; clone size: NA; V gene: TRBV4-2; CDR3 protein: CASSQDSTSGGYNEQFF; CDR3 DNA: TGTGCCAGCAGCCAAGACTCGACTAGCGGGGGCTACAATGAGCAGTTCTTC
J gene: TRBJ1-1; D gene: NA; clone size: NA; V gene: TRBV2; CDR3 protein: CASRIRGTTEAFF; CDR3 DNA: TGTGCCTCCCGGATACGGGGTACCACTGAAGCTTTCTTT
J gene: TRBJ1-1; D gene: NA; clone size: NA; V gene: TRBV2; CDR3 protein: CASREEVQEAFF; CDR3 DNA: TGTGCCAGCAGGGAAGAAGTCCAAGAAGCTTTCTTT
J gene: TRBJ2-5; D gene: TRBD1; clone size: NA; V gene: TRBV11-2; CDR3 protein: CASSSSGDRGPETQYF; CDR3 DNA: TGTGCCAGCAGCTCCTCCGGGGACAGGGGGCCGGAGACCCAGTACTTC
J gene: TRBJ1-2; D gene: NA; clone size: NA; V gene: TRBV30; CDR3 protein: CAWSNGGNYGYTF; CDR3 DNA: TGTGCCTGGAGCAACGGGGGTAACTATGGCTACACCTTC
J gene: TRBJ2-4; D gene: NA; clone size: NA; V gene: TRBV11-1; CDR3 protein: CASSLDPGVKNIQYF; CDR3 DNA: TGTGCCAGCAGCTTAGACCCGGGGGTTAAAAACATTCAGTACTTC
J gene: TRBJ2-7; D gene: NA; clone size: NA; V gene: TRBV6-6; CDR3 protein: CASSRNEQYF; CDR3 DNA: TGTGCCAGCAGTCGGAACGAGCAGTACTTC
J gene: TRBJ2-7; D gene: TRBD1; clone size: NA; V gene: TRBV7-6; CDR3 protein: CASSIYRGYEQYF; CDR3 DNA: TGTGCCAGCAGCATTTACAGGGGTTACGAGCAGTACTTC
J gene: TRBJ1-4; D gene: NA; clone size: NA; V gene: TRBV19; CDR3 protein: CASSTTDRSGEKLFF; CDR3 DNA: TGTGCCAGTAGTACCACCGACAGGTCGGGCGAAAAACTGTTTTTT
J gene: TRBJ2-3; D gene: NA; clone size: NA; V gene: TRBV11-3; CDR3 protein: CASSSGPYTDTQYF; CDR3 DNA: TGTGCCAGCAGCTCGGGGCCGTACACAGATACGCAGTATTTT
J gene: TRBJ2-5; D gene: NA; clone size: NA; V gene: TRBV5-1; CDR3 protein: CASSLDARETQYF; CDR3 DNA: TGCGCCAGCAGCCTTGACGCGCGAGAGACCCAGTACTTC
J gene: TRBJ1-2; D gene: TRBD1; clone size: NA; V gene: TRBV27; CDR3 protein: CASSSPDRGGGYTF; CDR3 DNA: TGTGCCAGCAGTTCCCCGGACAGGGGTGGGGGCTACACCTTC
J gene: TRBJ2-2; D gene: NA; clone size: once; V gene: TRBV6-1; CDR3 protein: CASRITYTGELFF; CDR3 DNA: TGTGCCAGCAGAATCACCTACACCGGGGAGCTGTTTTTT
J gene: TRBJ2-7; D gene: NA; clone size: NA; V gene: TRBV11-3; CDR3 protein: CASRSGGGSYEQYF; CDR3 DNA: TGTGCCAGCAGATCAGGGGGGGGCTCCTACGAGCAGTACTTC
J gene: TRBJ1-6; D gene: TRBD1; clone size: NA; V gene: TRBV28; CDR3 protein: CASSFTGAGSGTLHF; CDR3 DNA: TGTGCCAGCAGTTTCACAGGGGCAGGGTCGGGAACCCTCCACTTT
J gene: TRBJ2-1; D gene: NA; clone size: NA; V gene: TRBV10-3; CDR3 protein: CAISAGHGRVGRRSYNEQFF; CDR3 DNA: TGTGCCATCAGTGCGGGACATGGCAGGGTAGGGAGACGCTCCTACAATGAGCAGTTCTTC
J gene: TRBJ1-4; D gene: TRBD1; clone size: NA; V gene: TRBV19; CDR3 protein: CASSIVGTGGEKLFF; CDR3 DNA: TGTGCCAGTAGTATAGTAGGCACAGGGGGAGAAAAACTGTTTTTT
J gene: TRBJ2-3; D gene: TRBD1; clone size: NA; V gene: TRBV5-1; CDR3 protein: CASSLGQGADTQYF; CDR3 DNA: TGCGCCAGCAGCTTGGGACAGGGAGCAGATACGCAGTATTTT
J gene: TRBJ2-3; D gene: NA; clone size: NA; V gene: TRBV5-1; CDR3 protein: CASSDPLGTDTQYF; CDR3 DNA: TGCGCCAGCAGTGATCCTTTGGGTACAGATACGCAGTATTTT
J gene: TRBJ1-3; D gene: TRBD1; clone size: NA; V gene: TRBV5-4; CDR3 protein: CASSPGGSGNTIYF; CDR3 DNA: TGTGCCAGCAGCCCAGGGGGTTCTGGAAACACCATATATTTT
J gene: TRBJ1-2; D gene: NA; clone size: NA; V gene: TRBV20-1; CDR3 protein: CLARIDYGYTF; CDR3 DNA: TGCCTCGCTAGGATTGACTATGGCTACACCTTC
J gene: TRBJ2-7; D gene: TRBD1; clone size: NA; V gene: TRBV10-1; CDR3 protein: CASSDQTGTGGCEQYF; CDR3 DNA: TGCGCCAGCAGTGATCAAACCGGGACAGGGGGCTGCGAGCAGTACTTC
J gene: TRBJ1-1; D gene: NA; clone size: NA; V gene: TRBV30; CDR3 protein: CAWSLTTNTEAFF; CDR3 DNA: TGTGCCTGGAGTCTAACAACGAACACTGAAGCTTTCTTT
J gene: TRBJ2-5; D gene: NA; clone size: NA; V gene: TRBV7-9; CDR3 protein: CASSSNRVQETQYF; CDR3 DNA: TGTGCCAGCAGCTCCAACAGGGTCCAAGAGACCCAGTACTTC
J gene: TRBJ2-5; D gene: NA; clone size: NA; V gene: TRBV5-4; CDR3 protein: CASSLASPPYQETQYF; CDR3 DNA: TGTGCCAGCAGCTTGGCTAGCCCACCGTACCAAGAGACCCAGTACTTC
J gene: TRBJ2-7; D gene: NA; clone size: NA; V gene: TRBV30; CDR3 protein: CAWSVLVGPGGEQYF; CDR3 DNA: TGTGCCTGGAGTGTACTTGTGGGGCCAGGTGGGGAGCAGTACTTC
J gene: TRBJ1-2; D gene: NA; clone size: NA; V gene: TRBV5-4; CDR3 protein: CASSLVPGEGGYTF; CDR3 DNA: TGTGCCAGCAGCTTGGTACCTGGGGAGGGAGGCTACACCTTC
J gene: TRBJ2-7; D gene: NA; clone size: NA; V gene: TRBV2; CDR3 protein: CASSAFKSGLSYEQYF; CDR3 DNA: TGTGCCAGCAGTGCTTTTAAGAGCGGATTATCCTACGAGCAGTACTTC
J gene: TRBJ2-5; D gene: TRBD2; clone size: NA; V gene: TRBV15; CDR3 protein: CATSSRDPGGETQYF; CDR3 DNA: TGTGCCACCAGCTCCCGGGACCCCGGGGGGGAGACCCAGTACTTC
J gene: TRBJ2-7; D gene: NA; clone size: NA; V gene: TRBV5-1; CDR3 protein: CASSLGPTFYEQYF; CDR3 DNA: TGCGCCAGCAGCTTAGGCCCTACATTCTACGAGCAGTACTTC
J gene: TRBJ2-7; D gene: TRBD2; clone size: NA; V gene: TRBV11-2; CDR3 protein: CASSLSSGSYEQYF; CDR3 DNA: TGTGCCAGCAGCTTATCCAGCGGGAGTTACGAGCAGTACTTC
J gene: TRBJ2-5; D gene: NA; clone size: NA; V gene: TRBV15; CDR3 protein: CATSPYPTNKETQYF; CDR3 DNA: TGTGCCACCAGCCCCTACCCCACTAACAAAGAGACCCAGTACTTC
J gene: TRBJ1-6; D gene: TRBD1; clone size: NA; V gene: TRBV6-1; CDR3 protein: CASSNGQGLSPLHF; CDR3 DNA: TGTGCCAGCAGCAACGGACAGGGACTATCACCCCTCCACTTT
J gene: TRBJ1-4; D gene: NA; clone size: NA; V gene: TRBV18; CDR3 protein: CASSSLGRGFGEKLFF; CDR3 DNA: TGTGCCAGCTCGAGCCTGGGGAGAGGTTTTGGCGAAAAACTGTTTTTT
J gene: TRBJ1-5; D gene: NA; clone size: NA; V gene: TRBV9; CDR3 protein: CASSASGDQPQHF; CDR3 DNA: TGTGCCAGCAGCGCGTCAGGGGATCAGCCCCAGCATTTT
J gene: TRBJ1-1; D gene: NA; clone size: once; V gene: TRBV6-5; CDR3 protein: CASSPRQNTEAFF; CDR3 DNA: TGTGCCAGCAGCCCTAGACAGAACACTGAAGCTTTCTTT
J gene: TRBJ1-5; D gene: TRBD1; clone size: NA; V gene: TRBV2; CDR3 protein: CASSGDRENNQPQHF; CDR3 DNA: TGTGCCAGCAGTGGGGACAGGGAAAACAATCAGCCCCAGCATTTT
J gene: TRBJ1-5; D gene: TRBD1; clone size: NA; V gene: TRBV19; CDR3 protein: CASTQGAAKNNQPQHF; CDR3 DNA: TGTGCCAGTACCCAGGGGGCAGCCAAAAACAATCAGCCCCAGCATTTT
J gene: TRBJ2-1; D gene: TRBD2; clone size: NA; V gene: TRBV27; CDR3 protein: CASSAGLAYDEQFF; CDR3 DNA: TGTGCCAGCAGTGCGGGACTAGCGTACGATGAGCAGTTCTTC
J gene: TRBJ2-7; D gene: TRBD2; clone size: NA; V gene: TRBV5-1; CDR3 protein: CASSLDLAGGLYF; CDR3 DNA: TGCGCCAGCAGCTTAGACCTAGCGGGAGGTCTGTACTTC
J gene: TRBJ2-2; D gene: NA; clone size: NA; V gene: TRBV6-5; CDR3 protein: CASSYDPTGELFF; CDR3 DNA: TGTGCCAGCAGTTACGATCCAACCGGGGAGCTGTTTTTT
J gene: TRBJ2-3; D gene: TRBD2; clone size: NA; V gene: TRBV28; CDR3 protein: CASSSPLAGEVDTQYF; CDR3 DNA: TGTGCCAGCAGTTCCCCACTAGCGGGAGAAGTAGATACGCAGTATTTT
J gene: TRBJ2-7; D gene: TRBD1; clone size: NA; V gene: TRBV5-6; CDR3 protein: CASSLAGTRGQGGEQYF; CDR3 DNA: TGTGCCAGCAGCTTGGCCGGAACCAGGGGACAGGGAGGCGAGCAGTACTTC
J gene: TRBJ2-5; D gene: TRBD2; clone size: NA; V gene: TRBV5-6; CDR3 protein: CASSLTLRTSGREETQYF; CDR3 DNA: TGTGCCAGCAGCTTGACACTACGGACTAGCGGGAGGGAAGAGACCCAGTACTTC
J gene: TRBJ1-6; D gene: TRBD1; clone size: NA; V gene: TRBV27; CDR3 protein: CASSHRGENSPLHF; CDR3 DNA: TGTGCCAGCAGTCACAGGGGGGAGAATTCACCCCTCCACTTT
J gene: TRBJ2-2; D gene: NA; clone size: NA; V gene: TRBV19; CDR3 protein: CASRYANTGELFF; CDR3 DNA: TGTGCCAGTAGGTACGCGAACACCGGGGAGCTGTTTTTT